This T cell receptor (beta chain) was obtained from a study of blood T cell repertoires in COVID-19 (dated by TCRdb to about 2020). With regard to the full study: Samples covering the acute and convalescent phases of COVID-19 were provided by collaborators in the United States, Italy and Spain. The repertoires were released in a freely available public database intended as a resource for research on the immune response to SARS-CoV-2. The sample metadata nearly always contained a de-identified subject ID, COVID-19 status, age in years and sex. The dataset comprised deeply sampled blood TCRbeta repertoires from subjects exposed to, actively infected with, or recovered from COVID-19. Where available, HLA class I and class II types were taken from metadata supplied by the sample provider and were not determined by assay-based typing. Samples came from the ongoing ImmuneRACE study (first 160 participants) plus 1,254 subjects from 6 global collaborators. The material from the prospective study consisted of cDNA or gDNA derived from T cells, B-cell-depleted T cells, or PBMCs. The study at large found these results: The amount of clinical and demographic metadata varied by source and participant and was provided uncurated.

The CDR3 covers 14 residues, taking in both the cysteine and the phenylalanine. Just CDR3 DNA is preserved here, 42 bases in frame from base 1. Sequences MNHEY (CDR1) and SVGAGI (CDR2) are obtained from the germline V gene. Collaborating institutions collected whole blood in K2EDTA tubes following their own protocols. Collaborator samples were shipped for TCRbeta analysis as frozen whole blood, isolated PBMCs, or DNA extracted from either sample type. This clone was detected only once. The target of this receptor is not known. Base quality data are lacking; no much larger clone is found one base away. The immunoSEQ Assay, a bias-controlled multiplex PCR, was used to amplify TCRbeta CDR3 regions from genomic DNA. The authors' analysis ran thus. Within the assay, amplification of reference gene primers was used to estimate how many nucleated cells each sample contained. To quantify the absolute abundance of each unique TCRbeta CDR3 rearrangement, sequence reads were collapsed and filtered. Productive Simpson clonality was computed per sample as the square root of Simpson's diversity index over productive rearrangements. The clones in this table, taken by TCRdb from immuneACCESS, are in-frame only. Not every clone is retained; where verified, under half of the shortfall comes from an unresolved V gene, and the cause of the rest is unknown. The DNA was the basis for D and trimming; V, J and clone size are from that table. The sample table contains about 220,000 clones; only one count was recorded for 65% to 90% of them. About 10% of the sample is held by the ten biggest clonotypes.

This TCR came from a man aged 45-65 years with active or convalescent COVID-19. The chain is made from TRBV6-5 and TRBJ2-5; TRBD2 matches 8 bases in the middle. The sequenced material came from peripheral blood. The CDR3 is CAVRRGGSGETQYF. The sequenced DNA is TGTGCAGTCCGCCGGGGGGGCTCCGGGGAGACCCAGTACTTC.